This T cell receptor beta chain is from a study of Graves' ophthalmopathy and Graves' hyperthyroidism. This clonotype was recorded many times. Its antigen is not identified. Transcripts of RNA were the source for amplifying TCR beta CDR3 regions. Investigators did first-round RT-PCR with HTBI primers, then second-round multiplex PCR. Using its own MiXCR run on the multiplex PCR reads, TCRdb lists one record per CDR3 protein. The table has about 400,000 distinct CDR3 sequences, roughly 20% seen once. No ophthalmopathy within 18 months of follow-up signified stable hyperthyroidism. Other autoimmune diseases, uncontrolled infections, pregnancy or lactation excluded patients from enrollment. Study-level points and caveats: Prediction of ophthalmopathy progression reached over 65% sensitivity and nearly 75% specificity.

Sequencing was done on a sample of peripheral blood. The clonotype was recovered from a woman aged 18-35 years with stable Graves' hyperthyroidism.

CDR3 coding DNA: TGTGCCAGCAGTTATCACCAGGGTACCAGCTCCTACGAGCAGTACTTC. It translates to CASSYHQGTSSYEQYF. The rearrangement uses TRBV6-2 or TRBV6-3 and TRBJ2-7; D perhaps matches TRBD1 (5 bases). Germline V gene sequence: CDR1 MNHEY, CDR2 SVGEGT. Trimming removed 3 bases from V and 0 bases from J, with 15 bases in between. The CDR3 runs 16 residues.